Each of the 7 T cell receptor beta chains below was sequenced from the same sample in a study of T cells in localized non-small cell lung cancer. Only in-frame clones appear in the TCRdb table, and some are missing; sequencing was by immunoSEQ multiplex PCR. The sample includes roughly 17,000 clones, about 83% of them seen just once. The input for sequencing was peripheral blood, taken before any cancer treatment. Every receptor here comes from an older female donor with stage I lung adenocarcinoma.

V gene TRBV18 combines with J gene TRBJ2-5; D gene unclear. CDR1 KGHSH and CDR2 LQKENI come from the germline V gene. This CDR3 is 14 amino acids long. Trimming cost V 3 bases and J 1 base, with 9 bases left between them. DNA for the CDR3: TGTGCCAGCTCACCCATGGACGGCCAAGAGACCCAGTACTTC. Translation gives CASSPMDGQETQYF.

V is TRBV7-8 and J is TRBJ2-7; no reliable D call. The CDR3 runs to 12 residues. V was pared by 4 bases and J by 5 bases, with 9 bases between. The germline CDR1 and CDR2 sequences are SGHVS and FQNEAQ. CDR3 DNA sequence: TGTGCCAGCAGCTCCGGGCCTAACGAGCAGTACTTC. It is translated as CASSSGPNEQYF.

In DNA form, the CDR3 reads TGCGCCAGCAGCTTGAACGGGGAGGGTGAAAAACTGTTTTTT. Its translation is CASSLNGEGEKLFF. The chain is built from TRBV5-1 and TRBJ1-4; no reliable D call. The CDR3 is 14 residues long. In germline, CDR1 is SGHRS, CDR2 YFSETQ. The V gene lost 1 base and the J gene lost 7 bases, with 11 bases spanning the gap.

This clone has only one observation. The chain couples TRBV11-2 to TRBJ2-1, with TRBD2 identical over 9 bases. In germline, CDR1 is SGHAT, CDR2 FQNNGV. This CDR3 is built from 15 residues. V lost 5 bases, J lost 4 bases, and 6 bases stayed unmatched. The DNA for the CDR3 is TGTGCCAGCAGCATCGGGCGGGGGGGTTACAATGAGCAGTTCTTC. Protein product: CASSIGRGGYNEQFF.

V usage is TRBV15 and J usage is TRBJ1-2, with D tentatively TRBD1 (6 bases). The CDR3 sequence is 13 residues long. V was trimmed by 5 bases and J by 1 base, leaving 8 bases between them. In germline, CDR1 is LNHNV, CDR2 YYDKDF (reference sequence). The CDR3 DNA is TGTGCCACCAGCGAGGGGGGTAACTATGGCTACACCTTC. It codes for CATSEGGNYGYTF.

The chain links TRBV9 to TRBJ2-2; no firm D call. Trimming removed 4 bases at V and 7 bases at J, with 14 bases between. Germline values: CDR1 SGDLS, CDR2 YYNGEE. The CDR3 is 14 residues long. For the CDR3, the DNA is TGTGCCAGCAGCCCAGCCTATGGGGACGGGGAGCTGTTTTTT. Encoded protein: CASSPAYGDGELFF.

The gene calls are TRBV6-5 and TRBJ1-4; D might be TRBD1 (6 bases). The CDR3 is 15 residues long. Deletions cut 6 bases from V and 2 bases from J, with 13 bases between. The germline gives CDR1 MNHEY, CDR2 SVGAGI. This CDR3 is CASSIAGATNEKLFF. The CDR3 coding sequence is TGTGCCAGCAGCATCGCAGGGGCGACTAATGAAAAACTGTTTTTT.